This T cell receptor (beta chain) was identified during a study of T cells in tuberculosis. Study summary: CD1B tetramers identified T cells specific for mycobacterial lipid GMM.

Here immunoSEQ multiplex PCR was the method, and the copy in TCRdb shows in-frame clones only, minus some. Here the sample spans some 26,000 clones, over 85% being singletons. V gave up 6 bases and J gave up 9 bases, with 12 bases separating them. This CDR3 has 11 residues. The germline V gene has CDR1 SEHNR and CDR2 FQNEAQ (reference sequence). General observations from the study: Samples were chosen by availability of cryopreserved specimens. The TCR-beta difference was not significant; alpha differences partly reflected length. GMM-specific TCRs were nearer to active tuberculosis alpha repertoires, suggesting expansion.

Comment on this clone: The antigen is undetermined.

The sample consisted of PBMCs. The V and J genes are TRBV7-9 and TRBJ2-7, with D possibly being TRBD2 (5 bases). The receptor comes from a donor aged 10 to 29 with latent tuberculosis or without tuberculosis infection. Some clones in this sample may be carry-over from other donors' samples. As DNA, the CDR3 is TGTGCCAGCAGGCTTAAAGCGGCGCAGTACTTC. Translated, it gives CASRLKAAQYF.